One and the same sample provided the 16 T cell receptor beta chains below, sequenced in a study of beta chain features in type 1 diabetes. Every isolated RNA sample was fully reverse transcribed, so sequencing captured expressed TCRB transcripts. The assay was immunoSEQ multiplex PCR, and TCRdb's table has in-frame clones only and misses some. Of fewer than 900,000 clones in the sample, roughly 16% were seen once. Sequencing was carried out using naive CD4+ T cells from blood. The receptor set was obtained from a woman aged 18-29 years in good health.

This clone was observed a few times. The chain has TRBV7-9 and TRBJ1-5; TRBD1 matches at 10 bases. With V trimmed by 5 bases and J by 4 bases, 2 bases remained unmatched. The germline gives CDR1 SEHNR, CDR2 FQNEAQ (reference sequence). The CDR3 is made up of 14 amino acids. CDR3 nucleotide sequence: TGTGCCAGCAGCCAGGGACAGGGGAATCAGCCCCAGCATTTT. Protein sequence: CASSQGQGNQPQHF.

This clone has a handful of counts. Written as DNA, the CDR3 is TGTGCCAGCAGCTTACTTGCGTTTAGCTCCTACGAGCAGTACTTC. Translated: CASSLLAFSSYEQYF. The gene calls are TRBV7-3 and TRBJ2-7; the D is unclear. The V end was cut by 2 bases, the J end by 0 bases, with 11 bases between. Germline V CDR1 and CDR2: SGHTA, FQGTGA. This CDR3 is 15 amino acids long.

The V call is TRBV28, the J call TRBJ2-7, with no clear D. Trimming took off 8 bases at V and 6 bases at J, with 14 bases between the two ends. CDR1 MDHEN and CDR2 SYDVKM come from the germline V gene. This CDR3 region has 12 residues. The CDR3 DNA reads as TGTGCCAGCTCCCAAGTGGCGAGCGAGCAGTACTTC. This translates into CASSQVASEQYF.

The chain employs TRBV7-9 and TRBJ2-3; D gene uncertain. The germline V and J ends were trimmed by 1 base and 0 bases, with 11 bases remaining between them. This CDR3 has 16 residues. The germline gives CDR1 SEHNR, CDR2 FQNEAQ (reference sequence). CDR3 nucleotides: TGTGCCAGCAGCTTAGGCTCAGCCGGTAGCACAGATACGCAGTATTTT. It translates to CASSLGSAGSTDTQYF.

This clone appeared once. The chain has TRBV28 and TRBJ2-2; 7 bases match TRBD1. In germline, CDR1 is MDHEN, CDR2 SYDVKM. This CDR3 has 16 residues. The trim removed 6 bases at V and 4 bases at J, leaving 11 bases unmatched. CDR3 amino acids: CASSSPGGQFTGELFF. In nucleotides, the CDR3 is TGTGCCAGCAGCTCCCCTGGGGGACAGTTCACCGGGGAGCTGTTTTTT. Together with reference TRBV28 and TRBJ2-2, the CDR3 gives the full variable domain: DVKVTQSSRYLVKRTGEKVFLECVQDMDHENMFWYRQDPGLGLRLIYFSYDVKMKEKGDIPEGYSVSREKKERFSLILESASTNQTSMYLCASSSPGGQFTGELFFGEGSRLTVL.

There are a few counts of this clone. The chain carries TRBV28 and TRBJ1-5; the D is unclear. The length of the CDR3 is 11 residues. Trimming shortened V by 4 bases and J by 15 bases, and 13 bases separated the two germline ends. The germline V gene has CDR1 MDHEN and CDR2 SYDVKM. The DNA of the CDR3 is TGTGCCAGCAGTTGGGAAGGCCCGTTGCATTTT. Its protein is CASSWEGPLHF. Full variable domain (rest looked up from reference TRBV28 and TRBJ1-5): DVKVTQSSRYLVKRTGEKVFLECVQDMDHENMFWYRQDPGLGLRLIYFSYDVKMKEKGDIPEGYSVSREKKERFSLILESASTNQTSMYLCASSWEGPLHFGDGTRLSIL.

The gene calls are TRBV6-6 and TRBJ1-1, with D possibly TRBD1 on 6 matching bases. The V gene lost 0 bases and the J gene lost 3 bases, with 8 bases spanning the gap. CDR3 length: 14 residues. Germline V gene data show CDR1 as MNHNY and CDR2 as SVGAGI (reference sequence). The CDR3 is CASSYSYRDTEAFF. The CDR3 DNA reads as TGTGCCAGCAGTTACTCATACAGGGACACTGAAGCTTTCTTT.

The chain recombines TRBV6-6 with TRBJ2-3, with D perhaps given as TRBD1 or TRBD2 (5 bases each). The CDR3 is 16 residues long. Germline V gives CDR1 MNHNY, CDR2 SVGAGI (reference sequence). Trimming shortened V by 0 bases and J by 6 bases, and 16 bases separated the two germline ends. CDR3 residues: CASSYSRPGPGDTQYF. CDR3 bases: TGTGCCAGCAGTTACTCGCGCCCGGGACCTGGGGATACGCAGTATTTT.

This clone occurred a few times. The V and J genes are TRBV2 and TRBJ2-5; D gene unclear. CDR1 is SNHLY, CDR2 FYNNEI, per germline. This CDR3 has 14 amino acids. The V end lost 2 bases, the J end lost 2 bases, and 9 bases lay between the germline ends. In DNA form, the CDR3 reads TGTGCCAGCAGTGAAAGGGCGTCTCAAGAGACCCAGTACTTC. Its protein product is CASSERASQETQYF.

J is TRBJ2-2 and V is TRBV27; 7 bases line up with TRBD1. The germline CDR1 and CDR2 sequences are MNHEY and SMNVEV (reference sequence). The CDR3 is made up of 14 amino acids. With 5 bases clipped from V and 6 bases from J, the junction kept 6 bases outside the gene matches. The CDR3 loop is CASSNTGASGELFF. CDR3 DNA: TGTGCCAGCAGTAACACAGGGGCCTCCGGGGAGCTGTTTTTT.

This clone was observed a handful of times. The J gene is TRBJ2-3, the V gene TRBV7-6; 12 nucleotides line up with TRBD2. Germline V CDR1 and CDR2: SGHVS, FNYEAQ. The CDR3 covers 20 residues. The junction had 17 bases not matched to a gene; V was cut back by 5 bases and J by 2 bases. In nucleotides, the CDR3 is TGTGCCAGCAGCCTACTAGCGGGAGGTCTAAAGTACGCGAACACAGATACGCAGTATTTT. Protein sequence: CASSLLAGGLKYANTDTQYF.

This chain joins TRBV28 and TRBJ2-7, with TRBD2 matching 8 bases. With V trimmed by 5 bases and J by 5 bases, 8 bases remained unmatched. Per the germline V gene, CDR1 is MDHEN and CDR2 is SYDVKM. The CDR3 is 14 residues long. The CDR3: CASSPPGGEDEQYF. DNA for the CDR3: TGTGCCAGCAGTCCCCCCGGGGGGGAAGACGAGCAGTACTTC. Combining the CDR3 with reference TRBV28 and TRBJ2-7 gives the whole variable domain DVKVTQSSRYLVKRTGEKVFLECVQDMDHENMFWYRQDPGLGLRLIYFSYDVKMKEKGDIPEGYSVSREKKERFSLILESASTNQTSMYLCASSPPGGEDEQYFGPGTRLTVT.

The chain carries TRBV5-1 and TRBJ2-6; possibly TRBD1 for D (5 bases). The CDR3 extends over 15 amino acids. The ends were cut back, 2 bases at V and 0 bases at J, with 6 bases in the middle. Germline V lookup: CDR1 SGHRS, CDR2 YFSETQ. This chain's CDR3 is CASSFDSSGANVLTF. The CDR3 region has the DNA TGCGCCAGCAGCTTCGACAGCTCTGGGGCCAACGTCCTGACTTTC.

The genes are TRBV9 and TRBJ2-3, with no clear D. CDR1 is SGDLS, CDR2 YYNGEE, per germline. The CDR3 loop spans 14 amino acids. V dropped 0 bases and J dropped 2 bases, with 7 bases sitting between them. Here the CDR3 reads CASSVDEFTDTQYF. For the CDR3, the DNA is TGTGCCAGCAGCGTAGATGAATTCACAGATACGCAGTATTTT.

V is TRBV19 and J is TRBJ2-7; tentatively, D is TRBD1 (5 bases). The end of the DNA is better explained by TRBJ2-5, so the J call may be wrong. Germline V lookup: CDR1 LNHDA, CDR2 SQIVND (reference sequence). This CDR3 comprises 13 residues. The CDR3 sequence is CASSNNGAETQYF. The CDR3, as DNA: TGTGCCAGTAGTAATAATGGGGCCGAGACCCAGTACTTC.

J is TRBJ1-1 and V is TRBV10-3; no firm D call. Trimming shortened V by 5 bases and J by 5 bases, and 18 bases separated the two germline ends. Germline V lookup: CDR1 ENHRY, CDR2 SYGVKD. The CDR3 totals 15 residues. CDR3 coding DNA: TGTGCCATCAGTCCAACCAATCCGGGGAGGACTGAAGCTTTCTTT. Encoded protein: CAISPTNPGRTEAFF.